The 10 T cell receptor beta chains given below trace back to one sample, sequenced in a study of breast tumors, draining lymph nodes, adjacent tissues. Samples came from axillary lymph nodes draining the breast cancer. In TCRdb, the multiplex PCR reads were re-called with MiXCR into one record per CDR3 protein. In the table there are 120,000 to 150,000 distinct CDR3 sequences, around a third of which are singletons. The specimen sequenced was axillary lymph node tissue. These receptors originate from a female donor with breast cancer. Some clones in this sample may be carry-over from other donors' samples.

The table lists this clonotype with many counts. V and J are TRBV6-2 or TRBV6-3 and TRBJ1-5; tentatively, D is TRBD1 (5 bases). Germline V gene data show CDR1 as MNHEY and CDR2 as SVGEGT. CDR3 length: 15 amino acids. Trimming took 6 bases from V and 2 from J, leaving 14 bases between them. CDR3 DNA sequence: TGTGCCAGCAGGGGGGAGCCAGCGGGCAATCAGCCCCAGCATTTT. It encodes CASRGEPAGNQPQHF.

This clonotype showed up many times. V and J are TRBV6-1 and TRBJ1-5; no firm D call. Germline V CDR1 and CDR2: MNHNS, SASEGT. CDR3 length: 13 amino acids. V was shortened by 3 bases and J by 0 bases, with 3 bases between the two germline ends. The CDR3 here is CASSDLSNQPQHF. For the CDR3, the DNA is TGTGCCAGCAGTGACCTTAGCAATCAGCCCCAGCATTTT.

This clonotype was seen many times. The genes are TRBV6-4 and TRBJ2-1, with TRBD2 matching 9 bases. The CDR3 is 15 residues long. Germline CDR1 is MRHNA and CDR2 is SNTAGT. J was trimmed by 8 bases and V by 6 bases; bases with no gene match: 11. CDR3 coding DNA: TGTGCCAGCAGCCTTAGCGGGGGAAGGTCCCATGAGCAGTTCTTC. It yields the protein CASSLSGGRSHEQFF.

This clonotype has at least ten counts. The chain couples TRBV11-2 to TRBJ2-1; D is ambiguous. The germline V and J ends were trimmed by 3 bases and 5 bases, with 20 bases remaining between them. This CDR3 contains 17 residues. The germline V gene has CDR1 SGHAT and CDR2 FQNNGV. CDR3 sequence (DNA): TGTGCCAGCAGCTTGGGCTCTCGAGCAACCCCCGACAATGAGCAGTTCTTC. This encodes CASSLGSRATPDNEQFF.

This clonotype was recorded many times. The J gene is TRBJ2-3, the V gene TRBV20-1, with 7 bases identical to TRBD1. Germline V gives CDR1 DFQATT, CDR2 SNEGSKA (reference sequence). The CDR3 is made up of 13 amino acids. The ends lost 6 bases at V and 4 bases at J; junction bases unmatched: 7. CDR3 nucleotides: TGCAGTGCCCGAGAGGGGGCGGCAGATACGCAGTATTTT. Translating gives CSAREGAADTQYF.

This clonotype was counted ten times or more. This chain uses TRBV6-6 with TRBJ2-6, with D possibly matching TRBD1 (5 bases). From germline, CDR1 is MNHNY and CDR2 SVGAGI (reference sequence). The CDR3 contains 16 residues. V was pared by 2 bases and J by 2 bases, with 10 bases between. CDR3 DNA: TGTGCCAGCAGTTACCGTGCAGGGACTGGGGCCAACGTCCTGACTTTC. Protein product: CASSYRAGTGANVLTF.

This rearrangement joins TRBV5-6 to TRBJ2-2; D is tentatively TRBD1 or TRBD2 (6 bases each). This CDR3 contains 17 residues. V gave up 5 bases and J gave up 4 bases, with 21 bases separating them. CDR1 and CDR2 from the germline V gene are SGHDT and YYEEEE. As DNA, the CDR3 is TGTGCCAGCAGGTGGATTGGGGGGCTAGCTGGCACCGGGGAGCTGTTTTTT. Translation: CASRWIGGLAGTGELFF.

This clonotype has at least ten counts. The chain employs TRBV28 and TRBJ1-4; D gene uncertain. This CDR3 comprises 15 residues. Trimming took off 3 bases at V and 4 bases at J, with 12 bases between the two ends. CDR1 is MDHEN, CDR2 SYDVKM, per germline. CDR3 in DNA: TGTGCCAGCAGTTTGGCGGGCGAAAGTAATGAAAAACTGTTTTTT. This codes for CASSLAGESNEKLFF.

This clonotype appeared a few times. A much larger clone is a single base away; this may be a read error. CDR3 sequence (DNA): TGTGCTGGTGGTCTCTGGACAGGCGGCTACACCTTC. Amino acid sequence: CAGGLWTGGYTF. V is TRBV12-5 and J is TRBJ1-2; 7 bases match TRBD1. The CDR3 is made up of 12 amino acids. The germline V gene encodes CDR1 LGHNT and CDR2 FRNRAP.

This chain connects TRBV20-1 to TRBJ1-1, with D tentatively TRBD1 (5 bases). This CDR3 spans 14 amino acids. Germline CDR1 reads DFQATT; CDR2 reads SNEGSKA (reference sequence). V was clipped by 3 bases and J by 5 bases, with 16 bases between them. DNA of the CDR3: TGCAGTGCTAGGATGAGGGGCAGTCTTACTGAAGCTTTCTTT. Translation: CSARMRGSLTEAFF.